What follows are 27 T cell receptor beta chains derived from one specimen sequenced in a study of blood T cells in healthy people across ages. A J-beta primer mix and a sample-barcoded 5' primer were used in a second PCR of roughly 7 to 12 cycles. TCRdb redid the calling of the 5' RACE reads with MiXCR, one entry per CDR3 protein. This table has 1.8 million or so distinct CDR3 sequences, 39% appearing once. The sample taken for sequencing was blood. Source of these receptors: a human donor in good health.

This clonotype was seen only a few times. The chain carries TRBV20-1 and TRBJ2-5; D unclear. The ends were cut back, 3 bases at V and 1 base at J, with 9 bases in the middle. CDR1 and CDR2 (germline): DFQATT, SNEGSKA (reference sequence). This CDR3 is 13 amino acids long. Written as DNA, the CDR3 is TGCAGTGCTAGGTCTACGGTCCAAGAGACCCAGTACTTC. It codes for CSARSTVQETQYF.

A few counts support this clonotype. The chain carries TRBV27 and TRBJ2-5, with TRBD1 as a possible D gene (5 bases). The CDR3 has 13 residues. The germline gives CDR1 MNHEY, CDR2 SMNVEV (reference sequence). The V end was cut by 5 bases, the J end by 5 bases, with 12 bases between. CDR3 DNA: TGTGCCAGCAGTCCAGGGAACCCTGAGACCCAGTACTTC. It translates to CASSPGNPETQYF.

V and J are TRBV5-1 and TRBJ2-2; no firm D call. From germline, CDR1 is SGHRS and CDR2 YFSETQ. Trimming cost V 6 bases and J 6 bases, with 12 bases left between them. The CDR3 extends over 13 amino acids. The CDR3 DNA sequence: TGCGCCAGCATCTCCTCGGGCGCCGGGGAGCTGTTTTTT. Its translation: CASISSGAGELFF.

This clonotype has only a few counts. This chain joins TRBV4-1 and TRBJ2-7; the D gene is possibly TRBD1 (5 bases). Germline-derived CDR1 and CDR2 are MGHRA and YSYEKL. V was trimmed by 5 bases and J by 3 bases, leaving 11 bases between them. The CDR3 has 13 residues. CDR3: CASSSRQHYEQYF. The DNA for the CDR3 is TGCGCCAGCAGCTCTCGACAGCACTACGAGCAGTACTTC.

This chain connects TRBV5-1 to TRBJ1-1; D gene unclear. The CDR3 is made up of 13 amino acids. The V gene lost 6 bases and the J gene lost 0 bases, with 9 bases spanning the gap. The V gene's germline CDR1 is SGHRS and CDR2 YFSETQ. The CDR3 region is CASKEPMNTEAFF. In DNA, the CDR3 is TGCGCCAGCAAAGAGCCAATGAACACTGAAGCTTTCTTT.

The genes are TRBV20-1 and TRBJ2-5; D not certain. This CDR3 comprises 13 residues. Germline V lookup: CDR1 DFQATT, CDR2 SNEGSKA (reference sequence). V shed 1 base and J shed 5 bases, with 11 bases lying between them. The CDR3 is CSARAAPRETQYF. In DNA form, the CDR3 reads TGCAGTGCTAGAGCGGCCCCGCGGGAGACCCAGTACTTC.

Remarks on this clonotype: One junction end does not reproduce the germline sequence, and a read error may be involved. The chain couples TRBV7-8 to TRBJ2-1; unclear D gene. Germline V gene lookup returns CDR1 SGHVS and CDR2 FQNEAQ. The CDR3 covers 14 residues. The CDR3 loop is CASGPSGTNNERFF. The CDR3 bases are TGTGCCAGCGGCCCCTCCGGAACAAACAATGAGCGGTTCTTC.

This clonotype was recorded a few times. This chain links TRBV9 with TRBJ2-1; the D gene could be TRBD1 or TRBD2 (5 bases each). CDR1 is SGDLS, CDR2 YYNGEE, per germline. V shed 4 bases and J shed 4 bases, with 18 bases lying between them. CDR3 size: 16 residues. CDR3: CASSFDGTGLYNEQFF. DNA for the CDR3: TGTGCCAGCAGCTTCGACGGGACGGGGTTGTACAATGAGCAGTTCTTC.

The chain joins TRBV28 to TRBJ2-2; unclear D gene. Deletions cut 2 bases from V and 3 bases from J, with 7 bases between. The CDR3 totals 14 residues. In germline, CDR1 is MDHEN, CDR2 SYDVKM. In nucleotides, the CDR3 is TGTGCCAGCAGTTTACGGATTTACACCGGGGAGCTGTTTTTT. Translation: CASSLRIYTGELFF.

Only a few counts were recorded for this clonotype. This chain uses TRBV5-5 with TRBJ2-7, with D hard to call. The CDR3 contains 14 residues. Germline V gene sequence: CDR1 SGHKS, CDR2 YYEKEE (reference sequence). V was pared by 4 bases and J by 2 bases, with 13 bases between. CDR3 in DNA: TGTGCCAGCAGCCCCTCCCAGAGAGCCTACGAGCAGTACTTC. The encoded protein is CASSPSQRAYEQYF.

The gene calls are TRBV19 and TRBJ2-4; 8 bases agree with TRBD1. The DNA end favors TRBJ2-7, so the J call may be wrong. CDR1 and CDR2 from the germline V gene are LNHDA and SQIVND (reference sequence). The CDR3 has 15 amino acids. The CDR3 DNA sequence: TGTGCCAGTACCGCTGGACAGGGCGTGTGGTACGAGCAGTACTTC. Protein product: CASTAGQGVWYEQYF.

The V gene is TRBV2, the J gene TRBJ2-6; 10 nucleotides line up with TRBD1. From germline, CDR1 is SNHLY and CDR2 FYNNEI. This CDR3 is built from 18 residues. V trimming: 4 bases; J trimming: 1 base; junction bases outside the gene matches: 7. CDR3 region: CASSGRDRGSSGANVLTF. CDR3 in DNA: TGTGCCAGCAGTGGAAGGGACAGGGGTTCATCTGGGGCCAACGTCCTGACTTTC.

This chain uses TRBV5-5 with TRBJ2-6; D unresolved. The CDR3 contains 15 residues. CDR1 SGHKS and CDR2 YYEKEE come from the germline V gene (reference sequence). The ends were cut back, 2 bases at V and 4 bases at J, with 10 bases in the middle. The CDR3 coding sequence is TGTGCCAGCAGCTTTGACCCTGTGGGGGCCAACGTCCTGACTTTC. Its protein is CASSFDPVGANVLTF.

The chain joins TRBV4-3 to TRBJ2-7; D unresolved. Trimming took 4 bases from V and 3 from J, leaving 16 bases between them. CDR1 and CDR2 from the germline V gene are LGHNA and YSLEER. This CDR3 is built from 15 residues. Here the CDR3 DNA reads TGCGCCAGCAGCCCCACTGGGGTGAGGAGCTACGAGCAGTACTTC. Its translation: CASSPTGVRSYEQYF.

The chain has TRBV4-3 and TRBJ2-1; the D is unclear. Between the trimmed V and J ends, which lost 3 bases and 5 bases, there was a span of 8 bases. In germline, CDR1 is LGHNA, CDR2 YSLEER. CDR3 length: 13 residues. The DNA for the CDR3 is TGCGCCAGCAGCCATACACACCACAATGAGCAGTTCTTC. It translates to CASSHTHHNEQFF.

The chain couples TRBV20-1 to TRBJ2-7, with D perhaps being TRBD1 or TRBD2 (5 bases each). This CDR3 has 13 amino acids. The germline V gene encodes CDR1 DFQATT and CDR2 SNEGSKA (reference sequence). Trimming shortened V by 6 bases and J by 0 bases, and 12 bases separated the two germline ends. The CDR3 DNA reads TGCAGTGCAACCGGGGCCCTCTCCTACGAGCAGTACTTC. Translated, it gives CSATGALSYEQYF.

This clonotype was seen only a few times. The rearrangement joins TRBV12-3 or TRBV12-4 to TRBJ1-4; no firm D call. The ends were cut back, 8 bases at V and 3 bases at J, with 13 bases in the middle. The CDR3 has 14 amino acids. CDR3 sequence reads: CASAQQLANEKLFF. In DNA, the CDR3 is TGTGCCAGCGCCCAACAGCTAGCTAATGAAAAACTGTTTTTT.

This CDR3 is CASSYDKNNQPQHF. In DNA, the CDR3 is TGTGCCAGCAGTTATGACAAAAACAATCAGCCCCAGCATTTT. The chain has TRBV6-6 and TRBJ1-5; D remains ambiguous. The germline V gene has CDR1 MNHNY and CDR2 SVGAGI (reference sequence). With 3 bases removed from V and 3 bases from J, the gap between germline ends came to 9 bases. The CDR3 is 14 amino acids.

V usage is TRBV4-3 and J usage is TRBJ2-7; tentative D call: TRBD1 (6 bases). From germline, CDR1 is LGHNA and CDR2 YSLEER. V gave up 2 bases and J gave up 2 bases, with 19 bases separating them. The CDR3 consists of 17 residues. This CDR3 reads CASSQLPGLKGAYEQYF. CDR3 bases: TGCGCCAGCAGCCAATTACCAGGGTTAAAGGGGGCCTACGAGCAGTACTTC.

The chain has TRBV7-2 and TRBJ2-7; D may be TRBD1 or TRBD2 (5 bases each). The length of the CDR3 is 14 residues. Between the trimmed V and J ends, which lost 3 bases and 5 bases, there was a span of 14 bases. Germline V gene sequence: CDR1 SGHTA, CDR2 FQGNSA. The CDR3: CASSFRRMGDEQYF. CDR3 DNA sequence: TGTGCCAGCAGCTTCCGGAGGATGGGGGACGAGCAGTACTTC. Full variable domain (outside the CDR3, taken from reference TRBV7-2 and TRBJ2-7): GAGVSQSPSNKVTEKGKDVELRCDPISGHTALYWYRQSLGQGLEFLIYFQGNSAPDKSGLPSDRFSAERTGGSVSTLTIQRTQQEDSAVYLCASSFRRMGDEQYFGPGTRLTVT.

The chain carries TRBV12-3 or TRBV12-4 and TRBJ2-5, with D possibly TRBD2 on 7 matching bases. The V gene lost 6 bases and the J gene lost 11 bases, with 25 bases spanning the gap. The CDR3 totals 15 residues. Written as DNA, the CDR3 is TGTGCCAGCAGCCTCCGTGTTGGGGGGGCGGAAGAGCAGTACTTC. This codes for CASSLRVGGAEEQYF.

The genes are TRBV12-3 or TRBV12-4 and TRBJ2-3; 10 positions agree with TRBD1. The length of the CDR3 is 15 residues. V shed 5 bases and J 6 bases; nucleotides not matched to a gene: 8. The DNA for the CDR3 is TGTGCCAGCAGTCAATCGACAGGGGGCTGGGATACGCAGTATTTT. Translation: CASSQSTGGWDTQYF.

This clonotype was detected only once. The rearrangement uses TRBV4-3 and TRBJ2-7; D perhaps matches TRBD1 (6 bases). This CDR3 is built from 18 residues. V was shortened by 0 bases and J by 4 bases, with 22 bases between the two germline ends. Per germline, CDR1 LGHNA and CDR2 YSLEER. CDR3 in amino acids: CASSQDLLRGQLHYEQYF. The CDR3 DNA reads TGCGCCAGCAGCCAAGACCTCCTCCGGGGACAACTCCATTACGAGCAGTACTTC.

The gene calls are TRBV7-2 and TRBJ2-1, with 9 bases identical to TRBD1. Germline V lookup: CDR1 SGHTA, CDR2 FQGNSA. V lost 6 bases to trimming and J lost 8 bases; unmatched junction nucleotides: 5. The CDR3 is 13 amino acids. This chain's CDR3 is CASSSGQGDEQFF. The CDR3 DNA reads TGTGCCAGCAGTTCGGGACAGGGTGATGAGCAGTTCTTC.

The CDR3: CASSARGLAVYNEQFF. DNA of the CDR3: TGTGCCAGCAGCGCCCGGGGACTAGCGGTCTACAATGAGCAGTTCTTC. The V and J genes are TRBV11-2 and TRBJ2-1; 11 bases are shared with TRBD2. Germline loops: CDR1 SGHAT, CDR2 FQNNGV. The junction had 6 bases not matched to a gene; V was cut back by 5 bases and J by 3 bases. The CDR3 length is 16 residues.

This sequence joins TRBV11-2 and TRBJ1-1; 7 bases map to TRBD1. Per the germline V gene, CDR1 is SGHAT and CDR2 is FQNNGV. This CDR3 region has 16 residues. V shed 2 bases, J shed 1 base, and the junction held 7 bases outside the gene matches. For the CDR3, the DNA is TGTGCCAGCAGCTTAAGGACAGGAAATGGGAACACTGAAGCTTTCTTT. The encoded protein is CASSLRTGNGNTEAFF.

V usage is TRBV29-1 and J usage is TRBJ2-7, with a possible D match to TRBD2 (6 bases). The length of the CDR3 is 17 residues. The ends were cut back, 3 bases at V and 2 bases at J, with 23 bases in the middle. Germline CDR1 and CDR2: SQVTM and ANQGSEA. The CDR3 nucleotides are TGCAGCGTTGATGAGGCGCGGGGCAGTGACCGTCCCTACGAGCAGTACTTC. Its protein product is CSVDEARGSDRPYEQYF.